This T cell receptor (beta chain) was profiled in a study of blood T cell repertoires in COVID-19. Sequencing used immunoSEQ multiplex PCR; TCRdb keeps in-frame clones, though not all of them. The table shows 200,000 to 250,000 clones, with roughly four fifths occurring only once. The CDR3 has 12 amino acids. Between the trimmed V and J ends, which lost 8 bases and 0 bases, there was a span of 5 bases. This sequence joins TRBV12-3 or TRBV12-4 and TRBJ1-3; D is unresolved. The receptor was derived from a woman in her fifties or sixties who had recovered from COVID-19. Sequencing was performed on PBMCs or T cells enriched from blood (not recorded which). The CDR3 is CASGLSGNTIYF. CDR3 nucleotide sequence: TGTGCCAGCGGGCTCTCTGGAAACACCATATATTTT.